Below, one T cell receptor (beta chain) is given with its context. As yet, its antigen is unknown. This sample was included in a study of CD8+CD57+ T cells in acquired aplastic anemia. As for the study in general: Mean yield of DNA from sorted CD4+ and CD8+ cells was roughly 3.4 ug.

The CDR3 is made up of 13 amino acids. The V end was cut by 7 bases, the J end by 5 bases, with 15 bases between. Germline CDR1 and CDR2: LNHDA and SQIVND (reference sequence). Whole-study findings and limits: Comparison of patients with controls identified roughly 27 shared CD8+ CDR3 sequences.

CDR3 and TCR beta VDJ profiling relied on a genomic DNA template. TCRdb passed the reads through MiXCR, listing each CDR3 protein once. The repertoire holds 90,000 to 130,000 distinct CDR3 sequences, with around 53% as singletons. The chain couples TRBV19 to TRBJ2-7, with D perhaps TRBD2 (5 bases). Input material: sorted CD4+, CD8+, or CD8+CD57+ T cells (not recorded which) from PBMCs. This sequence originates from a human donor in good health, serving as a control. The CDR3 sequence is CASNKSGRDEQYF. In DNA, the CDR3 is TGTGCCAGTAATAAAAGCGGTAGGGACGAGCAGTACTTC.